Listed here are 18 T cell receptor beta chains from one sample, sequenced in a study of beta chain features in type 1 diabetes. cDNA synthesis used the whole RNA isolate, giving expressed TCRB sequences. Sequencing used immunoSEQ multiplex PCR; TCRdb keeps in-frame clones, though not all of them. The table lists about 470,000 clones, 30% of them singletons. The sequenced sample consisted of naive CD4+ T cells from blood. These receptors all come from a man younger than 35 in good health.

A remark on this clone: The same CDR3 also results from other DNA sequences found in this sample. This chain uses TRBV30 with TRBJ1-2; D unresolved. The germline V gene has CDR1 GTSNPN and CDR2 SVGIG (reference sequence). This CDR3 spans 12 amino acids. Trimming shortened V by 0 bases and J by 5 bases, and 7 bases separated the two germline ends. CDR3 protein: CAWSVRTYGYTF. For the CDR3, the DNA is TGTGCCTGGAGTGTGAGGACTTATGGCTACACCTTC.

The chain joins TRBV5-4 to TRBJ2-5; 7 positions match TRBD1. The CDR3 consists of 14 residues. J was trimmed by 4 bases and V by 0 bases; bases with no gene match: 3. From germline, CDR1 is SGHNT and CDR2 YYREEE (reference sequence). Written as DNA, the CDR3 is TGTGCCAGCAGCTTGGAATACAGGGGAGAGACCCAGTACTTC. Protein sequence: CASSLEYRGETQYF.

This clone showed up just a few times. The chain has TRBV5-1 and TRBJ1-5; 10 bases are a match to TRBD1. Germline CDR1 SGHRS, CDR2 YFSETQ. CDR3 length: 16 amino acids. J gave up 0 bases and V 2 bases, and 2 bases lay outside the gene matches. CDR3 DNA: TGCGCCAGCAGCTTTGGGACAGGGGATAGCAATCAGCCCCAGCATTTT. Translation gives CASSFGTGDSNQPQHF.

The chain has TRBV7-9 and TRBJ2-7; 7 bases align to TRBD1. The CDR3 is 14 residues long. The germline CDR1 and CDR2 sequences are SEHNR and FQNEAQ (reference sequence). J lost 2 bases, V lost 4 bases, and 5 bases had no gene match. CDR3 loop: CASSSRQGTYEQYF. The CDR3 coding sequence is TGTGCCAGCAGCTCTAGACAGGGAACCTACGAGCAGTACTTC.

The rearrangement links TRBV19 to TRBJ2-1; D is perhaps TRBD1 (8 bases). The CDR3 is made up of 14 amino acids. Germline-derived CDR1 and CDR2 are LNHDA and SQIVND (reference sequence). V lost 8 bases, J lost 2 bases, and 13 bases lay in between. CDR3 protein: CASHTGGAYNEQFF. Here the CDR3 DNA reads TGTGCCAGTCACACAGGGGGGGCCTACAATGAGCAGTTCTTC.

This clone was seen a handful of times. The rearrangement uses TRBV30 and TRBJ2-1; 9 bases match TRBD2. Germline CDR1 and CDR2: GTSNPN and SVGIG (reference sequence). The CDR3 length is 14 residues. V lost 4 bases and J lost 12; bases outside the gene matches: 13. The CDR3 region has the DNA TGTGCCTGGAAAGGGGCGGGAGGGCCCTCGGGGCAGTTCTTC. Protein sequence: CAWKGAGGPSGQFF.

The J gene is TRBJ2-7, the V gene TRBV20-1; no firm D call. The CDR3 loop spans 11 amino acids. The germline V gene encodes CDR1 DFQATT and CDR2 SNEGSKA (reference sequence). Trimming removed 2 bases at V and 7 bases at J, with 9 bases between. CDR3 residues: CSARLADEQYF. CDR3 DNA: TGCAGTGCTAGACTGGCTGATGAGCAGTACTTC.

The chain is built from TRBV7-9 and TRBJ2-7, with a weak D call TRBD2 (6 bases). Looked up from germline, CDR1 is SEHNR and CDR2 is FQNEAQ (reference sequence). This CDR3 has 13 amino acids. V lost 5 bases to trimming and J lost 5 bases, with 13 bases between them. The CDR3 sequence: CASSLMRGDEQYF. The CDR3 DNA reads TGTGCCAGCAGCCTCATGCGGGGCGACGAGCAGTACTTC.

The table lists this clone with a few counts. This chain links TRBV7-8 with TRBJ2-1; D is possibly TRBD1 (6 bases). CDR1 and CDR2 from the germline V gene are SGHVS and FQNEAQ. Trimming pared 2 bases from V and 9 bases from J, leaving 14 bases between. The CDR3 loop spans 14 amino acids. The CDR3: CASSLQGRLGEQFF. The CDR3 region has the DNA TGTGCCAGCAGCTTACAGGGGCGCCTTGGTGAGCAGTTCTTC. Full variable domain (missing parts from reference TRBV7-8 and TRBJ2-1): GAGVSQSPRYKVAKRGQDVALRCDPISGHVSLFWYQQALGQGPEFLTYFQNEAQLDKSGLPSDRFFAERPEGSVSTLKIQRTQQEDSAVYLCASSLQGRLGEQFFGPGTRLTVL.

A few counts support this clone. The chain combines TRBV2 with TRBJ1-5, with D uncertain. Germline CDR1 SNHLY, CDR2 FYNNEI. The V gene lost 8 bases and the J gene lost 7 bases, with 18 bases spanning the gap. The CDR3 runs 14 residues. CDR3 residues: CASRERSLGQPQHF. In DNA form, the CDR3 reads TGTGCCAGCCGAGAACGGTCTCTTGGGCAGCCCCAGCATTTT.

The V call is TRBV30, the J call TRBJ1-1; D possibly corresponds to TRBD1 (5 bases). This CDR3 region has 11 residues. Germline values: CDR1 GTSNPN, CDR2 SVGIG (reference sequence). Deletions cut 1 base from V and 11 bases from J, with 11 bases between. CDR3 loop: CAWSDGGEAFF. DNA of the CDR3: TGTGCCTGGAGTGATGGAGGGGAGGCTTTCTTT.

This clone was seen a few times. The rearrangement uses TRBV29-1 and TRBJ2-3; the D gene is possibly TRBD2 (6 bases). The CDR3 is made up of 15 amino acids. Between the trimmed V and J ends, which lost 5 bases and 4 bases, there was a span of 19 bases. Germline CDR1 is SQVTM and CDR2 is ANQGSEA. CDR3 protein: CSVSLAPLGADTQYF. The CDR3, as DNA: TGCAGCGTTAGCCTAGCGCCCTTGGGGGCAGATACGCAGTATTTT.

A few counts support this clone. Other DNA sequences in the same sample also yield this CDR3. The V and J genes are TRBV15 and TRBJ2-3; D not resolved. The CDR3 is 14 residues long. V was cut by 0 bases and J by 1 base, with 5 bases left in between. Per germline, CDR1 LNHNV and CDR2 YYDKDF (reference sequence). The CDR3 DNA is TGTGCCACCAGCAGAGACCGGGGCACAGATACGCAGTATTTT. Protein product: CATSRDRGTDTQYF. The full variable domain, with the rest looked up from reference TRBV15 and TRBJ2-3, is DAMVIQNPRYQVTQFGKPVTLSCSQTLNHNVMYWYQQKSSQAPKLLFHYYDKDFNNEADTPDNFQSRRPNTSFCFLDIRSPGLGDTAMYLCATSRDRGTDTQYFGPGTRLTVL.

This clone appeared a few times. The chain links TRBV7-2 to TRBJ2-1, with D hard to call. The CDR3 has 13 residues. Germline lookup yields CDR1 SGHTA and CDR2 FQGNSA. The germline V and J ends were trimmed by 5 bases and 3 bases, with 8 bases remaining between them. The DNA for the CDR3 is TGTGCCAGCAGCCGCTCCGTCTACAATGAGCAGTTCTTC. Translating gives CASSRSVYNEQFF.

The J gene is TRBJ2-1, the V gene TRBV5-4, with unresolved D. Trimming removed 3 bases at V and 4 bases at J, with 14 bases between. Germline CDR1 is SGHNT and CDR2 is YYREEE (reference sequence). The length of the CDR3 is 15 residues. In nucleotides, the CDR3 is TGTGCCAGCAGCTCCGGTGGAGATTCTTACAATGAGCAGTTCTTC. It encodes CASSSGGDSYNEQFF.

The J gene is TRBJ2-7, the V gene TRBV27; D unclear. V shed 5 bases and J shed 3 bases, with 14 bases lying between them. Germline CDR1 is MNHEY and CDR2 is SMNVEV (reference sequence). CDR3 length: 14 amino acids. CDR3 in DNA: TGTGCCAGCAGTCCCTCGTCCGGGTACTACGAGCAGTACTTC. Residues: CASSPSSGYYEQYF.

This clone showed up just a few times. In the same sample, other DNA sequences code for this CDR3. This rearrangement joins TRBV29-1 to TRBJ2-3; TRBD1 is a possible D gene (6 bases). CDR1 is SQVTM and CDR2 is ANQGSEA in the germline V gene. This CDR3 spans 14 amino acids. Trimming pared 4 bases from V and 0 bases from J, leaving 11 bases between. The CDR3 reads CSVGGTGSTDTQYF. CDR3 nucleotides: TGCAGCGTTGGAGGCACAGGGAGCACAGATACGCAGTATTTT.

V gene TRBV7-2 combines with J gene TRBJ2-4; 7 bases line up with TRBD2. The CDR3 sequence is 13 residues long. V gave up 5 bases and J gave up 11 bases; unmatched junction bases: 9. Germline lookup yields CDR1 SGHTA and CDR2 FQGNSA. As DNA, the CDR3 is TGTGCCAGCAGCCCGGGTGCGGGAGAGGTTCAGTACTTC. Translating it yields CASSPGAGEVQYF.